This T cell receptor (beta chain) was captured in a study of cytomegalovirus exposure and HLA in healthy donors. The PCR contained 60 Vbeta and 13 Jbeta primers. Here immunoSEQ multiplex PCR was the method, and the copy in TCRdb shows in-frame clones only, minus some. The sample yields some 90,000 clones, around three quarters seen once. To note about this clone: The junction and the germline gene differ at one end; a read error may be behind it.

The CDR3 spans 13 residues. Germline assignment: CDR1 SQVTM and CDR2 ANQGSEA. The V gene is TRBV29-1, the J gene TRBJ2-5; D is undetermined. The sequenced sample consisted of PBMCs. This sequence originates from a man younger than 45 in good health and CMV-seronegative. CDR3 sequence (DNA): TGCAGCGTCGAAGGAGATTTCCAAGAGACCCAGTACTTC. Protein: CSVEGDFQETQYF.